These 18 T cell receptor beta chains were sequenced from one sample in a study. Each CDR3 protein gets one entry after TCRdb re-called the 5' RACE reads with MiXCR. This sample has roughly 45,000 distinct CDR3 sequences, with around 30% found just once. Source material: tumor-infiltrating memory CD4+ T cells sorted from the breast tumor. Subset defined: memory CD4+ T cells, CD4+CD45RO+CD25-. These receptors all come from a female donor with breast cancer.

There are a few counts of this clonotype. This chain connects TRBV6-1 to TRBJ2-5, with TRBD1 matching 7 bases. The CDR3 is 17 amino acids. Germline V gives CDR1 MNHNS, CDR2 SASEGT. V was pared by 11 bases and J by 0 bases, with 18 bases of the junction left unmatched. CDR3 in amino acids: CAGTLERGRGYQETQYF. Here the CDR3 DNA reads TGTGCCGGAACCTTAGAGCGCGGCAGGGGGTACCAAGAGACCCAGTACTTC.

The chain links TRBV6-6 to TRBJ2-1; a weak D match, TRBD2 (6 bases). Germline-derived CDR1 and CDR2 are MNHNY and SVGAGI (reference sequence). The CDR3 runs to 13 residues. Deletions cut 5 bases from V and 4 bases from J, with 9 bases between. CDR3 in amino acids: CASSAGRYNEQFF. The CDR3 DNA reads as TGTGCCAGCAGTGCCGGGAGATACAATGAGCAGTTCTTC.

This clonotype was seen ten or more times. The CDR3 loop reads CASSSDTGGDEQFF. CDR3 DNA: TGCGCCAGCAGTTCTGACACGGGGGGCGATGAGCAGTTCTTC. The V and J genes are TRBV5-1 and TRBJ2-1; perhaps TRBD2 as D (7 bases). V dropped 5 bases and J dropped 8 bases, with 17 bases sitting between them. Germline CDR1 and CDR2: SGHRS and YFSETQ. CDR3 length equals 14 residues.

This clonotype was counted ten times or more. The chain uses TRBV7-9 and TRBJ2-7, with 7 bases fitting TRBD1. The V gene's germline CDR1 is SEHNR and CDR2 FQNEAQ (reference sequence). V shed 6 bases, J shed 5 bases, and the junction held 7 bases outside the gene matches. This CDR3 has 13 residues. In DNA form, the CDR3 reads TGTGCCAGCAGACCAGGAGGACAGGACGAGCAGTACTTC. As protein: CASRPGGQDEQYF. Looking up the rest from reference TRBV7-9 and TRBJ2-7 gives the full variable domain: DTGVSQNPRHKITKRGQNVTFRCDPISEHNRLYWYRQTLGQGPEFLTYFQNEAQLEKSRLLSDRFSAERPKGSFSTLEIQRTEQGDSAMYLCASRPGGQDEQYFGPGTRLTVT.

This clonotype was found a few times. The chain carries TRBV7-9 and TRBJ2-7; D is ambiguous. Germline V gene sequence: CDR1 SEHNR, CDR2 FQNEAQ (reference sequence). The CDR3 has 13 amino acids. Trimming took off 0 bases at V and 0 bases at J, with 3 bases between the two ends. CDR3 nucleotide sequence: TGTGCCAGCAGCTTAGCGGACTCCTACGAGCAGTACTTC. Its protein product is CASSLADSYEQYF.

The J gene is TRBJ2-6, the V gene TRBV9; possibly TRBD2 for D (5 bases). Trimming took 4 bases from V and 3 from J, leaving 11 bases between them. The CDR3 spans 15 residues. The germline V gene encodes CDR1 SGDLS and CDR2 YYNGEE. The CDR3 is CASSPRDLGANVLTF. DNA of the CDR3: TGTGCCAGCAGCCCACGGGATCTTGGGGCCAACGTCCTGACTTTC.

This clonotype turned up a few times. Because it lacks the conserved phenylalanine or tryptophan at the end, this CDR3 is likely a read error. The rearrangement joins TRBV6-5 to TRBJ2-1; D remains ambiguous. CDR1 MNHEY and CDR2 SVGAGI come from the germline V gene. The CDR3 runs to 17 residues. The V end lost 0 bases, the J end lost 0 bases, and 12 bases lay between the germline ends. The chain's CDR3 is CASSYSNSPGSYNEQFS. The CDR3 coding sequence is TGTGCCAGCAGTTACTCGAATAGCCCAGGCTCCTACAATGAGCAGTTCTCC.

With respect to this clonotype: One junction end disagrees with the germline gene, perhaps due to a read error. CDR3 coding DNA: TGCGCCAGCGGCCAAGATAGAGGGGGGTTGAACACTGAAGCTTTCTTT. This translates into CASGQDRGGLNTEAFF. This chain joins TRBV4-1 and TRBJ1-1; D is possibly TRBD1 (6 bases). The germline gives CDR1 MGHRA, CDR2 YSYEKL. The CDR3 is 16 residues long.

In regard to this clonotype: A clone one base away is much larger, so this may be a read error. CDR3 nucleotide sequence: TGTGCCAGCAGCGTATTTAGTACGGCTACCTCTAACCACGAGCAGTTCTTC. This translates into CASSVFSTATSNHEQFF. The V gene is TRBV9, the J gene TRBJ2-7; D gene uncertain. The J call could be wrong; TRBJ2-1 is a better fit for the DNA end. Germline CDR1 reads SGDLS; CDR2 reads YYNGEE. The CDR3 length is 17 residues.

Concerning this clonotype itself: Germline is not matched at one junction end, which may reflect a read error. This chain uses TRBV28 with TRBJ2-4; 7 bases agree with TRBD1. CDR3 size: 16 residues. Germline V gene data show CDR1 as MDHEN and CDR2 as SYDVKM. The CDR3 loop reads CASSSGQALAKNIQYF. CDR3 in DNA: TGCGCCAGCAGCTCCGGACAGGCCCTAGCCAAAAACATTCAGTACTTC.

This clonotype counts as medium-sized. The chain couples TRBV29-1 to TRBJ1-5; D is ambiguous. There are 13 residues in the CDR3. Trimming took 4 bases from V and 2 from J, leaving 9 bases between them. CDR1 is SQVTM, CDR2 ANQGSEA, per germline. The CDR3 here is CSVGPGGNQPQHF. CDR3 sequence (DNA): TGCAGCGTTGGACCCGGGGGCAATCAGCCCCAGCATTTT.

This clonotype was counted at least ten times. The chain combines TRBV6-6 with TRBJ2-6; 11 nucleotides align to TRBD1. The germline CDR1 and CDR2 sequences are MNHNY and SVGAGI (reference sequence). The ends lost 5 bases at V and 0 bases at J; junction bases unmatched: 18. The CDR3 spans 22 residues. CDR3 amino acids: CASSPAGTGGLGQSSGANVLTF. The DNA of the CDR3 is TGTGCCAGCAGTCCCGCAGGGACAGGGGGTTTGGGCCAGAGCTCTGGGGCCAACGTCCTGACTTTC.

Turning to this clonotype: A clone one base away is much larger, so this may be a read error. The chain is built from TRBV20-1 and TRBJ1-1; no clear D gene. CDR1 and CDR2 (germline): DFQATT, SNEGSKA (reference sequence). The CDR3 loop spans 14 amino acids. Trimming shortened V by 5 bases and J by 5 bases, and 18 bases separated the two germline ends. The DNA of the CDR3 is TGCAGTGCTCCAACCTGGTCCCTGGGGACTGAAGCTTTCTTT. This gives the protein CSAPTWSLGTEAFF.

The CDR3 coding sequence is TGCGCCAGCAGCTTGACGGGAGTGGTCCCAGATACGCAGTATTTT. It encodes CASSLTGVVPDTQYF. The chain recombines TRBV5-1 with TRBJ2-3; D perhaps matches TRBD2 (6 bases). V lost 1 base, J lost 4 bases, and 13 bases lay in between. In germline, CDR1 is SGHRS, CDR2 YFSETQ. There are 15 residues in the CDR3. Combining the CDR3 with reference TRBV5-1 and TRBJ2-3 gives the whole variable domain KAGVTQTPRYLIKTRGQQVTLSCSPISGHRSVSWYQQTPGQGLQFLFEYFSETQRNKGNFPGRFSGRQFSNSRSEMNVSTLELGDSALYLCASSLTGVVPDTQYFGPGTRLTVL.

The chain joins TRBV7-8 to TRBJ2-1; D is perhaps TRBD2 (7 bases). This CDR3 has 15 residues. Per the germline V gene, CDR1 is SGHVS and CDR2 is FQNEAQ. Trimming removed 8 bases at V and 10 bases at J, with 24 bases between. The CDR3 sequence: CASSRGGAHLEEQFF. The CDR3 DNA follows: TGTGCCAGCTCGCGTGGGGGGGCCCACCTTGAGGAGCAGTTCTTC.

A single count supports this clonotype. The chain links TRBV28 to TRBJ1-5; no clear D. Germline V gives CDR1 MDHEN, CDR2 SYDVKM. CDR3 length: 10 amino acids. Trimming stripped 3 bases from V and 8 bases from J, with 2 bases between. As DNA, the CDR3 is TGTGCCAGCAGTTTGGAGCCCCAGCATTTT. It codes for CASSLEPQHF.

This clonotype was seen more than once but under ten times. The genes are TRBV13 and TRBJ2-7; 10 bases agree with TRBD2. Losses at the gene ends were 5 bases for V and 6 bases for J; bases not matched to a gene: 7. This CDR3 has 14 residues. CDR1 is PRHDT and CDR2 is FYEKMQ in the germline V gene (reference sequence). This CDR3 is CASSRGLATGEQYF. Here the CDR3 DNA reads TGTGCCAGCAGCAGGGGACTAGCGACAGGCGAGCAGTACTTC.

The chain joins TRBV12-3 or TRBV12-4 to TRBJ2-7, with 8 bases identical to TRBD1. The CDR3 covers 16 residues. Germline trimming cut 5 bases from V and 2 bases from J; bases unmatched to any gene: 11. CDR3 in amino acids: CASSPLTRQGTYEQYF. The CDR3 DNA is TGTGCCAGCAGTCCCTTGACCCGACAGGGGACCTACGAGCAGTACTTC.